Included here is one T cell receptor (beta chain) sequence, with context. Ophthalmopathy donors' eye disease showed moderate-to-severe activity, CAS of at least 3, NOSPECS of at least 4 and duration under 3 months. The entry originates in a study of Graves' ophthalmopathy and Graves' hyperthyroidism. RNA transcripts served as template for amplifying TCR beta CDR3 sequences. Investigators did first-round RT-PCR with HTBI primers, then second-round multiplex PCR. TCRdb re-called the multiplex PCR reads through MiXCR, storing one row per CDR3 protein. The table lists hundreds of thousands of distinct CDR3 sequences, roughly two fifths of them singletons, with 3.3% in the top ten. CDR1 and CDR2 (germline): MGHDK, SYGVNS. With V trimmed by 2 bases and J by 3 bases, 3 bases remained unmatched. The CDR3 totals 16 residues.

The clonotype comes from an adult man with Graves' ophthalmopathy. The specimen was peripheral blood. This chain joins TRBV25-1 and TRBJ2-6; 8 bases align to TRBD2. CDR3 amino acids: CASSEGGTSGANVLTF. CDR3 nucleotides: TGTGCCAGCAGTGAAGGGGGGACTAGTGGGGCCAACGTCCTGACTTTC. The whole variable domain, remainder taken from reference TRBV25-1 and TRBJ2-6, is EADIYQTPRYLVIGTGKKITLECSQTMGHDKMYWYQQDPGMELHLIHYSYGVNSTEKGDLSSESTVSRIRTEHFPLTLESARPSHTSQYLCASSEGGTSGANVLTFGAGSRLTVL.